The T cell receptor beta chain described here comes from a study of T cell responses to AZD1222 COVID-19 vaccine. The germline V and J ends were trimmed by 4 bases and 0 bases, with 11 bases remaining between them. This CDR3 region has 15 residues. Germline V gene data show CDR1 as SGHTS and CDR2 as YDEGEE. TCRdb's table, derived via immunoSEQ multiplex PCR, lists solely in-frame clones and lacks some. The data show about 200,000 clones, around 94% seen once. The input for sequencing was peripheral blood, taken 28 days after the second dose of the MenACWY control vaccine. This rearrangement joins TRBV5-8 to TRBJ1-3; TRBD1 might be the D (6 bases). The clonotype comes from an adult who received the MenACWY meningococcal vaccine as a control. CDR3 amino acids: CASSLGQSSGNTIYF. The CDR3 nucleotides are TGTGCCAGCAGCCTCGGACAGAGCTCTGGAAACACCATATATTTT.